The clone carrying this T cell receptor (beta chain) was counted a single time. Its cognate antigen is unknown. This record comes from a study of cytomegalovirus exposure and HLA in healthy donors. Findings and limits, study-wide: In a later analysis, several top co-occurrence clusters appeared linked to parvovirus B19, influenza, CMV and Epstein-Barr virus. Cytomegalovirus association was listed for approximately 160 TCR beta chains. Most of the TCR beta V segments (in an earlier analysis) were productive either about 87% or about 30% of the time.

It was with 60 Vbeta and 13 Jbeta primers that the PCR ran. In the authors' workflow: Unique TCR beta chains totaled some 88 million in a later count, with roughly 12 million of them shared. The assay was immunoSEQ multiplex PCR, and TCRdb's table has in-frame clones only and misses some. The DNA gave D and trimming, while V, J and clone size come from that table. The table includes approximately 75,000 clones, roughly 82% detected once. The CDR3 extends over 14 amino acids. CDR1 SGHRS and CDR2 YFSETQ come from the germline V gene. Germline trimming cut 4 bases from V and 5 bases from J; bases unmatched to any gene: 7.

The receptor was isolated from a man between 65 and 80 years old in good health and CMV-seropositive. The sequenced sample consisted of PBMCs. This chain links TRBV5-1 with TRBJ2-5, with 8 bases fitting TRBD1. CDR3 sequence: CASSIGQGGETQYF. As DNA, the CDR3 is TGCGCCAGCAGCATAGGACAGGGTGGGGAGACCCAGTACTTC.